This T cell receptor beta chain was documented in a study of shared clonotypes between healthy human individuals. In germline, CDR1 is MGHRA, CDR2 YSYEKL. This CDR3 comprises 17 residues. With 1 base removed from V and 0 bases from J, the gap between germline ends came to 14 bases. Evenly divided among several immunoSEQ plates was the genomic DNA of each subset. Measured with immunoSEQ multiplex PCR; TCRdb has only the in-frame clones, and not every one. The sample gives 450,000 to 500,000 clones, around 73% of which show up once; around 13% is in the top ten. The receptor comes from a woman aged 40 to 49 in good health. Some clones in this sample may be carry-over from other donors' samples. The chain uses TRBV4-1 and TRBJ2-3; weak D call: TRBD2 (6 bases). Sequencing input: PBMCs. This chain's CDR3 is CASSQGGSGASTDTQYF. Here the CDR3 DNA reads TGCGCCAGCAGCCAAGGAGGGTCGGGAGCGAGCACAGATACGCAGTATTTT.